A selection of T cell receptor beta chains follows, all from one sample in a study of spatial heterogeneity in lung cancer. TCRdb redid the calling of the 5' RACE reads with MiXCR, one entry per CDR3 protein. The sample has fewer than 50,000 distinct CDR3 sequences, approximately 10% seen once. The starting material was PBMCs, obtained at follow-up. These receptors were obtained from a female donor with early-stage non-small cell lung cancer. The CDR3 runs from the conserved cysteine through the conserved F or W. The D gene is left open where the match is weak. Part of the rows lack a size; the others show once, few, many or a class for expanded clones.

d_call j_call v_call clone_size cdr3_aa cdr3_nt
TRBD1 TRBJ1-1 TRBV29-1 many CSVVTGANTEAFF TGCAGCGTGGTGACAGGGGCGAACACTGAAGCTTTCTTT
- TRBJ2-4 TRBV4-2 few CASSQGDQNIQYF TGTGCCAGCAGCCAAGGGGACCAAAACATTCAGTACTTC
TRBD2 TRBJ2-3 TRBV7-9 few CASTHSGNDLDTQYF TGTGCCAGCACCCATAGCGGGAACGACCTAGATACGCAGTATTTT
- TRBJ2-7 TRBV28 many CASGPPGRSYEQYF TGTGCCAGCGGACCCCCGGGCAGATCCTACGAGCAGTACTTC
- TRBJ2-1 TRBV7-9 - CASHWAGNEQFF TGTGCCAGCCATTGGGCTGGGAATGAGCAGTTCTTC
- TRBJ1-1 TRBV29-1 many CSVFGQLNTEAFF TGCAGCGTTTTTGGACAGCTGAACACTGAAGCTTTCTTT
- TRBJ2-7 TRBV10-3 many CATGTTGGPEQYF TGTGCCACCGGAACGACAGGAGGACCCGAGCAGTACTTC
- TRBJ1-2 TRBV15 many CATSRENYGYTF TGTGCCACCAGCAGAGAAAACTATGGCTACACCTTC
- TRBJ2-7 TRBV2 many CASSMTGYEQYF TGTGCCAGCAGCATGACAGGCTACGAGCAGTACTTC
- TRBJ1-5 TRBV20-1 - CSARGTLISNQPQHF TGCAGTGCTAGAGGGACACTGATTAGCAATCAGCCCCAGCATTTT
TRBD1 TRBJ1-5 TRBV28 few CASSRGTGGGQPQHF TGTGCCAGCAGCAGAGGGACAGGGGGCGGTCAGCCCCAGCATTTT
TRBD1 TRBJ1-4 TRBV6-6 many CASSWTGLNEKLFF TGTGCCAGCAGTTGGACAGGACTTAATGAAAAACTGTTTTTT
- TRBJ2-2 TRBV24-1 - CATSDPRSGGAELFF TGTGCCACCAGTGATCCGCGCTCCGGGGGCGCCGAGCTGTTTTTT
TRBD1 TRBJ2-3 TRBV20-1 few CSARVTNRGPTDTQYF TGCAGTGCTAGAGTAACCAACAGGGGACCCACAGATACGCAGTATTTT
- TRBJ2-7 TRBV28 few CASSFSVSYEQYF TGTGCCAGCAGTTTTTCCGTCTCCTACGAGCAGTACTTC
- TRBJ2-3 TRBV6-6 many CASSQGISTDTQYF TGTGCCAGCAGTCAGGGGATTAGCACAGATACGCAGTATTTT
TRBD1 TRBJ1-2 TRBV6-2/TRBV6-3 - CASSLGQGESYGYTF TGTGCCAGCAGCCTTGGACAGGGTGAAAGCTATGGCTACACCTTC
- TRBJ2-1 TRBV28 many CASSLGGSAGPDNEQFF TGTGCCAGCAGTTTAGGTGGGTCTGCGGGACCGGACAATGAGCAGTTCTTC
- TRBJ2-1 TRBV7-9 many CASSPPFRLSNEQFF TGTGCCAGCAGCCCCCCTTTTCGACTTTCCAATGAGCAGTTCTTC
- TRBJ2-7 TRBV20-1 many CSARGKAGNFEQYF TGCAGTGCTAGAGGAAAGGCAGGGAACTTCGAGCAGTACTTC
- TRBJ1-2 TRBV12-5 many CASGGLYGGYTF TGTGCTAGTGGTGGCCTCTATGGTGGCTACACCTTC
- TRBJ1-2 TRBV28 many CASSLGRAGNYGYTF TGTGCCAGCAGTTTGGGTCGGGCAGGGAACTATGGCTACACCTTC
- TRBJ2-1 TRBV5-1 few CASSDTNPYNEQFF TGCGCCAGCAGCGATACTAACCCCTACAATGAGCAGTTCTTC
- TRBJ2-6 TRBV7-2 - CASSPRAGSGANVLTF TGTGCCAGCAGCCCACGCGCAGGGTCTGGGGCCAACGTCCTGACTTTC
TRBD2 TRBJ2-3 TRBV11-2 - CASSRTGLAGGLPTDTQYF TGTGCCAGCAGTAGGACGGGACTAGCGGGGGGCCTCCCCACAGATACGCAGTATTTT
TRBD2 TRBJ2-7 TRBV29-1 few CSGVQAGGAYEQYF TGCAGCGGGGTCCAAGCGGGGGGCGCCTACGAGCAGTACTTC
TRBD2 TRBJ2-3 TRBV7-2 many CASSWWTSGGADTQYF TGTGCCAGCAGCTGGTGGACTAGCGGGGGGGCCGATACGCAGTATTTT
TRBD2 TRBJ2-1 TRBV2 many CAIPKTSGVGEQFF TGTGCCATTCCTAAGACTAGCGGGGTGGGTGAGCAGTTCTTC
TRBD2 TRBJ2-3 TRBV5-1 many CASSKGLQGDTQYF TGCGCCAGCAGCAAGGGACTACAAGGGGATACGCAGTATTTT
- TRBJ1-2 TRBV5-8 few CASSLDGRTNYGYTF TGTGCCAGCAGCTTGGATGGGAGAACTAACTATGGCTACACCTTC
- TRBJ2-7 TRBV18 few CASSPGLYSSYEQYF TGTGCCAGCTCACCAGGGCTTTACTCCTCCTACGAGCAGTACTTC
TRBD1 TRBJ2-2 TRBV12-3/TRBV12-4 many CASSSQGALNTGELFF TGTGCCAGCAGTTCCCAGGGGGCGCTGAACACCGGGGAGCTGTTTTTT
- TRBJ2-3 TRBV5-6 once CASSLGSAGGTDTQYF TGTGCCAGCAGCTTGGGGAGCGCAGGGGGCACAGATACGCAGTATTTT
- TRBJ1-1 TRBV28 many CASRGIPNTEAFF TGTGCCAGCAGAGGCATACCCAACACTGAAGCTTTCTTT
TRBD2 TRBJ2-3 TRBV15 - CATGLAGGTSTDTQYF TGTGCCACTGGACTAGCGGGGGGAACTAGCACAGATACGCAGTATTTT
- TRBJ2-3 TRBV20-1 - CSARVGVGDTQYF TGCAGTGCTAGAGTCGGGGTCGGAGATACGCAGTATTTT
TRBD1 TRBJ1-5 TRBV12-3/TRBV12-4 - CASSPQGGRGQPQHF TGTGCCAGCAGTCCCCAGGGGGGACGGGGTCAGCCCCAGCATTTT
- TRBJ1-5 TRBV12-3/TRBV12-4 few CASSVMGSNQPQHF TGTGCCAGCAGCGTTATGGGTAGCAATCAGCCCCAGCATTTT
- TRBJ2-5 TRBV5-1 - CASSLDTETQYF TGCGCCAGCAGCTTGGACACAGAGACCCAGTACTTC
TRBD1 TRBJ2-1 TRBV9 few CASSRTGAEQFF TGTGCCAGCAGCCGAACAGGGGCCGAGCAGTTCTTC
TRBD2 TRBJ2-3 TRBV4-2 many CASSYRSGGAADTQYF TGTGCCAGCAGCTACCGTAGCGGGGGGGCGGCAGATACGCAGTATTTT
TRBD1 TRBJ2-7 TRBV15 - CATSRERTGVGEQYF TGTGCCACCAGCAGAGAAAGGACAGGGGTCGGAGAGCAGTACTTC
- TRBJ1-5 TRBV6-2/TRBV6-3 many CASPVNQPQHF TGTGCCAGCCCAGTTAATCAGCCCCAGCATTTT
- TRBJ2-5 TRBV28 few CASTRGPPRETQYF TGTGCCAGCACCAGAGGTCCCCCCAGGGAGACCCAGTACTTC
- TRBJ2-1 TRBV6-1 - CASSVAVQFF TGTGCCAGCAGTGTGGCGGTGCAGTTCTTC
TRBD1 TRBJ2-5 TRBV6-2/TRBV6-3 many CASSYRARGQETQYF TGTGCCAGCAGTTACCGGGCCAGGGGGCAAGAGACCCAGTACTTC